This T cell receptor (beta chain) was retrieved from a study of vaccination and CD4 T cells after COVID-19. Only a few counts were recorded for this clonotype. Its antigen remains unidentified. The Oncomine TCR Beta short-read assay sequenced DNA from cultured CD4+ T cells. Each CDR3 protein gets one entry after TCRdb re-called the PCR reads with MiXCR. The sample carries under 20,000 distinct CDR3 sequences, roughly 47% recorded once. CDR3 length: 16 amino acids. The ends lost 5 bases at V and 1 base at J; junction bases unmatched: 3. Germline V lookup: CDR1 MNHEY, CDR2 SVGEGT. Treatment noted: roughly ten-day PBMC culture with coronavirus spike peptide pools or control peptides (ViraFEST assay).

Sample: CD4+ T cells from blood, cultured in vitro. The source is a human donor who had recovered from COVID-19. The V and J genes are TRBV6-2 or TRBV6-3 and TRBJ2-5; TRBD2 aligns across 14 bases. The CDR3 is CASSTGTSGSQETQYF. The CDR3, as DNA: TGTGCCAGCAGTACTGGGACTAGCGGGAGCCAAGAGACCCAGTACTTC.